This T cell receptor (beta chain) stems from a study of T cell responses to AZD1222 COVID-19 vaccine. General study results and limits: The reported proportion of spike-specific TCRs targeting unmutated variant regions was nearly half.

On this clone: Antigen unknown.

Method: immunoSEQ multiplex PCR; TCRdb's copy keeps in-frame clones and lacks some. The sample yields about 140,000 clones, roughly 80% seen once. Looked up from germline, CDR1 is WSHSY and CDR2 is SAAADI. Between the trimmed V and J ends, which lost 4 bases and 1 base, there was a span of 17 bases. The CDR3 totals 16 residues. The chain couples TRBV10-2 to TRBJ2-7, with D perhaps TRBD2 (6 bases). Sequenced material: peripheral blood, taken on day 0 of AZD1222 vaccination. This receptor was taken from an adult in good health. CDR3 bases: TGCGCCAGCAGTGGTAGACCAGGCGGGGCGTCCTACGAGCAGTACTTC. Protein product: CASSGRPGGASYEQYF.